The 31 T cell receptor beta chains listed next were all sequenced from one sample in a study of blood T cell repertoires in COVID-19. The protocol was immunoSEQ multiplex PCR, while the TCRdb copy is restricted to in-frame clones and leaves out a portion. The top ten hold about 1.4% of the sample, which has some 170,000 clones, roughly 90% seen once. The sample taken for sequencing was peripheral blood. The receptors stem from a woman aged 45-65 years with acute or convalescent COVID-19.

This rearrangement joins TRBV6-5 to TRBJ1-1; D is unresolved. This CDR3 has 12 amino acids. CDR1 is MNHEY and CDR2 is SVGAGI in the germline V gene. Trimming took off 6 bases at V and 8 bases at J, with 13 bases between the two ends. The CDR3 DNA is TGTGCCAGCAGCACGGGATACCAAGAAGCTTTCTTT. It codes for CASSTGYQEAFF.

The gene calls are TRBV24-1 and TRBJ1-2, with D perhaps matching TRBD1 (6 bases). Trimming left V 9 bases short and J 2 bases short, with 15 bases between. Germline V CDR1 and CDR2: KGHDR, SFDVKD. The CDR3 is 14 residues long. CDR3 nucleotide sequence: TGTGCCACCGCCAATGGGGGCGCGAACTATGGCTACACCTTC. Amino acid sequence: CATANGGANYGYTF.

This clone was detected only once. The chain uses TRBV2 and TRBJ1-2; 7 bases match TRBD1. The CDR3 is 13 amino acids. V was clipped by 5 bases and J by 6 bases; unmatched bases: 6. Germline-derived CDR1 and CDR2 are SNHLY and FYNNEI. CDR3 sequence: CASSYTGADGYTF. Written as DNA, the CDR3 is TGTGCCAGCAGTTACACAGGGGCCGATGGCTACACCTTC. Based on the CDR3 plus reference TRBV2 and TRBJ1-2, the full variable domain is EPEVTQTPSHQVTQMGQEVILRCVPISNHLYFYWYRQILGQKVEFLVSFYNNEISEKSEIFDDQFSVERPDGSNFTLKIRSTKLEDSAMYFCASSYTGADGYTFGSGTRLTVV.

Only one count was recorded for this clone. The chain joins TRBV12-2 to TRBJ1-2. TRBV12-2 is classified as a pseudogene. The CDR3 runs to 15 residues. CDR3 sequence: CASRGGRGEGYGYTF. DNA of the CDR3: TGTGCAAGTCGCGGAGGGAGGGGAGAGGGCTATGGCTACACCTTC.

The V and J genes are TRBV18 and TRBJ2-4; unclear D gene. The germline V gene encodes CDR1 KGHSH and CDR2 LQKENI. The CDR3 spans 15 residues. Trimming pared 1 base from V and 8 bases from J, leaving 15 bases between. The CDR3 DNA reads as TGTGCCAGCTCACCACTTTCGAGTCCCGAGGACATTCAGTACTTC. Translating gives CASSPLSSPEDIQYF.

The V and J genes are TRBV20-1 and TRBJ2-5; weak D call: TRBD2 (5 bases). CDR3 length equals 11 residues. Deletions cut 8 bases from V and 4 bases from J, with 11 bases between. Germline CDR1 reads DFQATT; CDR2 reads SNEGSKA (reference sequence). CDR3 sequence reads: CSMKGRETQYF. CDR3 DNA: TGCAGTATGAAAGGGAGAGAGACCCAGTACTTC.

V gene TRBV6-5 combines with J gene TRBJ1-6, with 7 bases matching TRBD1. The CDR3 runs 15 residues. The junction had 13 bases not matched to a gene; V was cut back by 6 bases and J by 11 bases. Germline V gene sequence: CDR1 MNHEY, CDR2 SVGAGI. CDR3 bases: TGTGCCAGCAGATTACTCTTAGGGACAGTTACACCCCTCCACTTT. Translated, it gives CASRLLLGTVTPLHF.

The chain employs TRBV29-1 and TRBJ1-5; D unresolved. Germline values: CDR1 SQVTM, CDR2 ANQGSEA. This CDR3 spans 13 amino acids. The V gene lost 5 bases and the J gene lost 9 bases, with 17 bases spanning the gap. Here the CDR3 reads CSVHTPNEGPQHF. CDR3 DNA sequence: TGCAGCGTTCATACACCGAATGAGGGGCCCCAGCATTTT.

The chain has TRBV15 and TRBJ1-1; D might be TRBD1 (6 bases). CDR1 and CDR2 (germline): LNHNV, YYDKDF (reference sequence). This CDR3 spans 15 amino acids. V was clipped by 1 base and J by 7 bases, with 16 bases between them. This chain's CDR3 is CATSRGPGHGDEAFF. CDR3 DNA: TGTGCCACCAGCAGAGGACCGGGACACGGTGATGAAGCTTTCTTT.

The V and J genes are TRBV18 and TRBJ1-1; D is perhaps TRBD1 (5 bases). V lost 6 bases to trimming and J lost 3 bases, with 14 bases between them. Germline V gene sequence: CDR1 KGHSH, CDR2 LQKENI. The CDR3 runs 14 residues. In DNA, the CDR3 is TGTGCCAGCTCCCGAGGAGGGGCGGACACTGAAGCTTTCTTT. This encodes CASSRGGADTEAFF.

The genes are TRBV29-1 and TRBJ1-1; no clear D gene. The CDR3 contains 13 residues. Germline V gene data show CDR1 as SQVTM and CDR2 as ANQGSEA. Trimming pared 4 bases from V and 7 bases from J, leaving 16 bases between. CDR3 residues: CSVAYATMSEAFF. CDR3 sequence (DNA): TGCAGCGTTGCCTATGCAACGATGAGTGAAGCTTTCTTT. Based on the CDR3 plus reference TRBV29-1 and TRBJ1-1, the full variable domain is SAVISQKPSRDICQRGTSLTIQCQVDSQVTMMFWYRQQPGQSLTLIATANQGSEATYESGFVIDKFPISRPNLTFSTLTVSNMSPEDSSIYLCSVAYATMSEAFFGQGTRLTVV.

The CDR3 coding sequence is TGTGCCAGCTCAGCCACAGGGAACAATCAGCCCCAGCATTTT. It translates to CASSATGNNQPQHF. The J gene is TRBJ1-5, the V gene TRBV18; perhaps TRBD1 as D (6 bases). V dropped 5 bases and J dropped 3 bases, with 11 bases sitting between them. The CDR3 loop spans 14 amino acids. The germline CDR1 and CDR2 sequences are KGHSH and LQKENI.

The chain is built from TRBV19 and TRBJ1-2, with D perhaps TRBD1 (5 bases). V lost 5 bases and J lost 2, with 9 bases in between. The CDR3 sequence is 13 residues long. Per the germline V gene, CDR1 is LNHDA and CDR2 is SQIVND (reference sequence). CDR3 loop: CASSPRTNYGYTF. In nucleotides, the CDR3 is TGTGCCAGTAGTCCTAGGACAAACTATGGCTACACCTTC. Filled out from reference TRBV19 and TRBJ1-2, the complete variable domain reads DGGITQSPKYLFRKEGQNVTLSCEQNLNHDAMYWYRQDPGQGLRLIYYSQIVNDFQKGDIAEGYSVSREKKESFPLTVTSAQKNPTAFYLCASSPRTNYGYTFGSGTRLTVV.

This chain joins TRBV30 and TRBJ1-5; perhaps TRBD1 as D (5 bases). The CDR3 is made up of 15 amino acids. Germline loops: CDR1 GTSNPN, CDR2 SVGIG (reference sequence). With 2 bases removed from V and 1 base from J, the gap between germline ends came to 12 bases. The CDR3 sequence: CAWSQKGWSNQPQHF. The CDR3 nucleotides read TGTGCCTGGAGTCAAAAGGGGTGGAGCAATCAGCCCCAGCATTTT.

The rearrangement links TRBV9 to TRBJ2-7, with a possible D match to TRBD1 (5 bases). There are 14 residues in the CDR3. The V gene's germline CDR1 is SGDLS and CDR2 YYNGEE. V gave up 1 base and J gave up 3 bases, with 11 bases separating them. The CDR3 region has the DNA TGTGCCAGCAGCGTAAAGACAGAGATCTACGAGCAGTACTTC. Protein product: CASSVKTEIYEQYF. Looking up the rest from reference TRBV9 and TRBJ2-7 gives the full variable domain: DSGVTQTPKHLITATGQRVTLRCSPRSGDLSVYWYQQSLDQGLQFLIQYYNGEERAKGNILERFSAQQFPDLHSELNLSSLELGDSALYFCASSVKTEIYEQYFGPGTRLTVT.

This clone was seen a handful of times. The chain is built from TRBV30 and TRBJ2-1; D is unclear. This CDR3 is built from 10 residues. CDR1 and CDR2 from the germline V gene are GTSNPN and SVGIG (reference sequence). V lost 6 bases and J 6 bases, leaving 6 bases between the germline ends. The CDR3 sequence: CACGLNEQFF. The CDR3 DNA reads as TGTGCCTGTGGCCTCAATGAGCAGTTCTTC.

The chain uses TRBV30 and TRBJ1-1; weak D call: TRBD1 (5 bases). The germline CDR1 and CDR2 sequences are GTSNPN and SVGIG (reference sequence). This CDR3 region has 12 residues. Trimming pared 0 bases from V and 5 bases from J, leaving 7 bases between. The CDR3 spells CAWSVRGTEAFF. The CDR3 bases are TGTGCCTGGAGTGTACGGGGGACTGAAGCTTTCTTT.

V gene TRBV3-1 (or the pseudogene TRBV3-2) combines with J gene TRBJ1-1, with TRBD1 as a possible D gene (6 bases). Looked up from germline, CDR1 is LGHDT and CDR2 is YNNKEL (reference sequence). This CDR3 is 13 amino acids long. The V gene lost 8 bases and the J gene lost 1 base, with 11 bases spanning the gap. CDR3 residues: CASARGKNTEAFF. In nucleotides, the CDR3 is TGTGCCAGCGCAAGGGGGAAGAACACTGAAGCTTTCTTT.

The chain uses TRBV11-2 and TRBJ1-1, with D uncertain. Germline CDR1 SGHAT, CDR2 FQNNGV. V lost 4 bases, J lost 0 bases, and 18 bases lay in between. The CDR3 totals 17 residues. Here the CDR3 reads CASSSPSFVLMNTEAFF. CDR3 bases: TGTGCCAGCAGCTCCCCTTCATTCGTTCTAATGAACACTGAAGCTTTCTTT.

The chain carries TRBV20-1 and TRBJ1-1; D call uncertain. This CDR3 is 16 amino acids long. The V end was cut by 3 bases, the J end by 0 bases, with 17 bases between. Germline V gene data show CDR1 as DFQATT and CDR2 as SNEGSKA (reference sequence). The CDR3 sequence is CSASKESGLLNTEAFF. The CDR3 DNA is TGCAGTGCTAGTAAGGAAAGTGGGCTCCTGAACACTGAAGCTTTCTTT.

The rearrangement joins TRBV19 to TRBJ1-6; TRBD1 is a possible D gene (5 bases). V dropped 4 bases and J dropped 7 bases, with 14 bases sitting between them. Germline values: CDR1 LNHDA, CDR2 SQIVND (reference sequence). CDR3 length: 15 residues. The CDR3 sequence is CASSTPGLANSPLHF. CDR3 bases: TGTGCCAGTAGTACCCCGGGACTAGCCAATTCACCCCTCCACTTT.

This clone was counted a single time. The rearrangement links TRBV9 to TRBJ1-1, with D maybe TRBD1 (6 bases). This CDR3 comprises 14 residues. V shed 4 bases and J shed 8 bases, with 18 bases lying between them. Germline V gene data show CDR1 as SGDLS and CDR2 as YYNGEE. The CDR3 DNA reads as TGTGCCAGCAGCCCACACGGGACAAGCGCCGAAGCTTTCTTT. This gives the protein CASSPHGTSAEAFF. The whole variable domain, remainder taken from reference TRBV9 and TRBJ1-1, is DSGVTQTPKHLITATGQRVTLRCSPRSGDLSVYWYQQSLDQGLQFLIQYYNGEERAKGNILERFSAQQFPDLHSELNLSSLELGDSALYFCASSPHGTSAEAFFGQGTRLTVV.

This clone was seen more than once but under ten times. The chain uses TRBV6-5 and TRBJ1-5, with 9 bases identical to TRBD1. The germline V gene encodes CDR1 MNHEY and CDR2 SVGAGI. The trim removed 2 bases at V and 9 bases at J, leaving 11 bases unmatched. CDR3 size: 16 residues. The CDR3 region is CASSYRAGTGKWPQHF. The CDR3 nucleotides are TGTGCCAGCAGTTACCGCGCCGGGACAGGGAAGTGGCCCCAGCATTTT.

The chain has TRBV4-3 and TRBJ2-2; perhaps TRBD2 as D (5 bases). Trimming left V 1 base short and J 5 bases short, with 14 bases between. Germline V CDR1 and CDR2: LGHNA, YSLEER. There are 16 residues in the CDR3. The CDR3, as DNA: TGCGCCAGCAGCCAAGGCCCGACTACACGGACCGGGGAGCTGTTTTTT. Its protein product is CASSQGPTTRTGELFF.

This chain connects TRBV4-1 to TRBJ2-3, with no clear D. CDR1 is MGHRA and CDR2 is YSYEKL in the germline V gene. This CDR3 comprises 18 residues. Trimming shortened V by 0 bases and J by 4 bases, and 20 bases separated the two germline ends. CDR3 bases: TGCGCCAGCAGCCAAGATGCCCTGACAAGCTCTCGGCCAGATACGCAGTATTTT. It specifies CASSQDALTSSRPDTQYF.

This chain connects TRBV11-3 to TRBJ2-7; D is undetermined. The CDR3 contains 14 residues. Trimming removed 1 base from V and 0 bases from J, with 7 bases in between. Germline V gives CDR1 SGHNT, CDR2 YENEEA. The DNA for the CDR3 is TGTGCCAGCAGCTTAGTAGCACACTCCTACGAGCAGTACTTC. Protein: CASSLVAHSYEQYF. Using reference TRBV11-3 and TRBJ2-7 for the parts outside the CDR3, the full variable domain is EAGVVQSPRYKIIEKKQPVAFWCNPISGHNTLYWYLQNLGQGPELLIRYENEEAVDDSQLPKDRFSAERLKGVDSTLKIQPAELGDSAVYLCASSLVAHSYEQYFGPGTRLTVT.

There are many counts of this clone. The chain is built from TRBV2 and TRBJ1-1, with D uncertain. V dropped 4 bases and J dropped 5 bases, with 11 bases sitting between them. Looked up from germline, CDR1 is SNHLY and CDR2 is FYNNEI. This CDR3 has 13 amino acids. The CDR3 loop is CASSGEGRTEAFF. DNA of the CDR3: TGTGCCAGCAGTGGTGAGGGCAGGACTGAAGCTTTCTTT.

The V call is TRBV5-8, the J call TRBJ2-1; weak D call: TRBD2 (6 bases). In germline, CDR1 is SGHTS, CDR2 YDEGEE. V was pared by 0 bases and J by 3 bases, with 16 bases between. The CDR3 totals 17 residues. CDR3 bases: TGTGCCAGCAGCTTGGTAGGAGGGCGGGGACTCTACAATGAGCAGTTCTTC. Translated, it gives CASSLVGGRGLYNEQFF.

The chain carries TRBV29-1 and TRBJ1-1, with a weak D call TRBD1 (6 bases). CDR3 length: 13 amino acids. CDR1 SQVTM and CDR2 ANQGSEA come from the germline V gene. Between the trimmed V and J ends, which lost 4 bases and 4 bases, there was a span of 13 bases. The CDR3 sequence is CSVVLGAGTEAFF. In DNA form, the CDR3 reads TGCAGCGTTGTTCTGGGGGCTGGCACTGAAGCTTTCTTT.

This clone was counted between two and nine times. The J gene is TRBJ2-1, the V gene TRBV11-2, with 7 positions matching TRBD2. Germline loops: CDR1 SGHAT, CDR2 FQNNGV. Losses at the gene ends were 7 bases for V and 2 bases for J; bases not matched to a gene: 8. The CDR3 has 15 residues. CDR3 amino acids: CASTLSSGTYNEQFF. The CDR3 DNA sequence: TGTGCCAGCACACTTTCTAGCGGAACCTACAATGAGCAGTTCTTC.

This clone was observed a handful of times. The same CDR3 also results from other DNA sequences found in this sample. This chain joins TRBV7-9 and TRBJ2-7; 12 bases map to TRBD2. The CDR3 is made up of 15 amino acids. J lost 5 bases, V lost 3 bases, and 5 bases had no gene match. Germline CDR1 and CDR2: SEHNR and FQNEAQ (reference sequence). As DNA, the CDR3 is TGTGCCAGCAGCTTCCTAGCGGGAGGGCCGAACGAGCAGTACTTC. Translated, it gives CASSFLAGGPNEQYF.